Below, 9 T cell receptor beta chains from the same sample are listed, as sequenced in a study of monozygotic twins with inflammatory bowel disease. From the 5' RACE reads, TCRdb lists one entry per CDR3 protein and no DNA. The sample holds 45,000 or so distinct CDR3 sequences. Sequencing used blood. All receptors come from a human donor with ulcerative colitis or Crohn's disease, or a healthy co-twin of an affected twin (not recorded which).

V and J are TRBV5-1 and TRBJ2-6; TCRdb returns TRBD2, unconfirmable since there is no DNA. Germline values: CDR1 SGHRS, CDR2 YFSETQ. This CDR3 has 18 amino acids. CDR3 loop: CASSFLGTSTSGANVLTF.

The CDR3 here is CSARRRAGDYNEQFF. This chain uses TRBV20-1 with TRBJ2-1; the D call of TRBD2 rests on TCRdb alone, since no DNA is present to check it. Germline assignment: CDR1 DFQATT and CDR2 SNEGSKA (reference sequence). The CDR3 is 15 residues long.

V and J are TRBV12-3 or TRBV12-4 and TRBJ2-1; TCRdb's D call, TRBD2, is unchecked because there is no DNA. CDR3 size: 15 residues. CDR3 sequence reads: CASSPPGLGSSEQFF.

This rearrangement joins TRBV9 to TRBJ2-5. The CDR3 is 13 residues long. CDR1 and CDR2 (germline): SGDLS, YYNGEE. This CDR3 is CASSTSVAETQYF. The full variable domain, rest sourced from reference TRBV9 and TRBJ2-5, is DSGVTQTPKHLITATGQRVTLRCSPRSGDLSVYWYQQSLDQGLQFLIQYYNGEERAKGNILERFSAQQFPDLHSELNLSSLELGDSALYFCASSTSVAETQYFGPGTRLLVL.

CDR3 in amino acids: CASRQDSSYEQYF. The chain links TRBV25-1 to TRBJ2-7. The length of the CDR3 is 13 residues. The germline V gene has CDR1 MGHDK and CDR2 SYGVNS.

The chain carries TRBV5-1 and TRBJ1-1. From germline, CDR1 is SGHRS and CDR2 YFSETQ. The CDR3 is 14 amino acids. This chain's CDR3 is CASSWATGSTEAFF.

The chain employs TRBV4-2 and TRBJ2-5. Germline CDR1 reads LGHNA; CDR2 reads YNFKEQ. The CDR3 has 13 amino acids. CDR3 amino acids: CASSRGPQETQYF.

CDR3 region: CASSQDAGPGFAEAFF. V usage is TRBV14 and J usage is TRBJ1-1; TCRdb calls TRBD1, which cannot be checked without DNA. CDR3 length: 16 amino acids. Germline V gene lookup returns CDR1 SGHDN and CDR2 FVKESK.

The chain recombines TRBV7-6 with TRBJ1-5; TCRdb picks TRBD1, but there is no DNA to check that call. The CDR3 contains 13 residues. The germline gives CDR1 SGHVS, CDR2 FNYEAQ. The chain's CDR3 is CASSLQLGGPQHF.